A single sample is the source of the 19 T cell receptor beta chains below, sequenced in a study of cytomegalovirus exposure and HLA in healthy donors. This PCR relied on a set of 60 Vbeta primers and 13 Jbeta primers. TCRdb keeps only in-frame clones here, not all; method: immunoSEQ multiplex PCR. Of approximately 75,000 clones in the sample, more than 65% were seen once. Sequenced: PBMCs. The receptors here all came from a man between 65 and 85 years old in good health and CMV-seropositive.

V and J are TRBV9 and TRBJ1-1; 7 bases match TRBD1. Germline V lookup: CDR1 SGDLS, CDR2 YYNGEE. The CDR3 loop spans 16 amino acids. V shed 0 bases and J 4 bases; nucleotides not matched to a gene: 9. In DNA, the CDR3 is TGTGCCAGCAGCGTAGGAGGGACAGCCTCTGGCACTGAAGCTTTCTTT. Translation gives CASSVGGTASGTEAFF. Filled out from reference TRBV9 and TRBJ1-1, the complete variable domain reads DSGVTQTPKHLITATGQRVTLRCSPRSGDLSVYWYQQSLDQGLQFLIQYYNGEERAKGNILERFSAQQFPDLHSELNLSSLELGDSALYFCASSVGGTASGTEAFFGQGTRLTVV.

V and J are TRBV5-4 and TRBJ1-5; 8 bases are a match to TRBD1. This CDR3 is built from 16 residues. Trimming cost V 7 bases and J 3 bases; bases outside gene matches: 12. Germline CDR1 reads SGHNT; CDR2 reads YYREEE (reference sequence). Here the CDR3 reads CASPVIGQGYNQPQHF. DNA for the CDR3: TGTGCCAGCCCAGTTATAGGACAGGGATACAATCAGCCCCAGCATTTT.

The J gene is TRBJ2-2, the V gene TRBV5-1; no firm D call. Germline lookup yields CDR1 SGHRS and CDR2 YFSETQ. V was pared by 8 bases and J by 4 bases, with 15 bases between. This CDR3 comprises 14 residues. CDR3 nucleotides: TGCGCCAGACCGCCCCCCGGTCGCACCGGGGAGCTGTTTTTT. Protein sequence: CARPPPGRTGELFF. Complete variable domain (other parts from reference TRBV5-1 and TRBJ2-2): KAGVTQTPRYLIKTRGQQVTLSCSPISGHRSVSWYQQTPGQGLQFLFEYFSETQRNKGNFPGRFSGRQFSNSRSEMNVSTLELGDSALYLCARPPPGRTGELFFGEGSRLTVL.

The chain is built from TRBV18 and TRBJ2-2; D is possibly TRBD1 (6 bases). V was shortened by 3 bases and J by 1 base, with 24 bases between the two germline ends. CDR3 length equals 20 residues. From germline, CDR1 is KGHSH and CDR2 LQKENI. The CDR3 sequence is CASSPIQGLVRTENTGELFF. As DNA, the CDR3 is TGTGCCAGCTCACCGATACAGGGCCTCGTCAGGACAGAGAACACCGGGGAGCTGTTTTTT. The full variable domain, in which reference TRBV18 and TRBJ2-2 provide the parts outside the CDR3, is NAGVMQNPRHLVRRRGQEARLRCSPMKGHSHVYWYRQLPEEGLKFMVYLQKENIIDESGMPKERFSAEFPKEGPSILRIQQVVRGDSAAYFCASSPIQGLVRTENTGELFFGEGSRLTVL.

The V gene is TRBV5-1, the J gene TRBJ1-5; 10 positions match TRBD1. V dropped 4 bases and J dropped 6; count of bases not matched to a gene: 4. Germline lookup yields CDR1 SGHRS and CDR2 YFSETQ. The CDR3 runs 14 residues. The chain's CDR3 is CASSPGQGGQPQHF. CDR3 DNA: TGCGCCAGCAGCCCCGGACAGGGGGGTCAGCCCCAGCATTTT.

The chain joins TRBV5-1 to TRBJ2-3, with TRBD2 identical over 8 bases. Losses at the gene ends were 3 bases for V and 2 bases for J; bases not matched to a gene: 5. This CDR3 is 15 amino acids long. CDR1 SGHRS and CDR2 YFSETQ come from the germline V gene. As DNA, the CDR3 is TGCGCCAGCAGCTCCCTAGCGGGCCACACAGATACGCAGTATTTT. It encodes CASSSLAGHTDTQYF. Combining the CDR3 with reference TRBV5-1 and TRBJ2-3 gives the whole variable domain KAGVTQTPRYLIKTRGQQVTLSCSPISGHRSVSWYQQTPGQGLQFLFEYFSETQRNKGNFPGRFSGRQFSNSRSEMNVSTLELGDSALYLCASSSLAGHTDTQYFGPGTRLTVL.

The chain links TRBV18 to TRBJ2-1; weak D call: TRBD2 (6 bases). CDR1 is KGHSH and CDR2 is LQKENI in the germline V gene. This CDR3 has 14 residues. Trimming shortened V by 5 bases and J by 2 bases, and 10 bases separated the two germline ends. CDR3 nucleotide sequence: TGTGCCAGCTCATATAGCGGAGCCTACAATGAGCAGTTCTTC. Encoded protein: CASSYSGAYNEQFF. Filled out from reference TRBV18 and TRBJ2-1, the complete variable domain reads NAGVMQNPRHLVRRRGQEARLRCSPMKGHSHVYWYRQLPEEGLKFMVYLQKENIIDESGMPKERFSAEFPKEGPSILRIQQVVRGDSAAYFCASSYSGAYNEQFFGPGTRLTVL.

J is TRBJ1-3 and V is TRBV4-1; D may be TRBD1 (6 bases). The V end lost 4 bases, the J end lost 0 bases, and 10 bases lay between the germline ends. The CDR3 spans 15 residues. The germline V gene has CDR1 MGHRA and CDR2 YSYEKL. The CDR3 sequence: CASSRGDISGNTIYF. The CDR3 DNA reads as TGCGCCAGCAGCCGAGGGGACATCTCTGGAAACACCATATATTTT.

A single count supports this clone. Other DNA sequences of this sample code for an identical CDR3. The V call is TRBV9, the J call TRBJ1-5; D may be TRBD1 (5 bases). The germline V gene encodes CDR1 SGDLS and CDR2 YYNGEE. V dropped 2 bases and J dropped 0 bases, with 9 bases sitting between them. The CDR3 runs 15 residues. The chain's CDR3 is CASSVGGTSNQPQHF. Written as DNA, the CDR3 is TGTGCCAGCAGCGTTGGGGGGACTAGCAATCAGCCCCAGCATTTT.

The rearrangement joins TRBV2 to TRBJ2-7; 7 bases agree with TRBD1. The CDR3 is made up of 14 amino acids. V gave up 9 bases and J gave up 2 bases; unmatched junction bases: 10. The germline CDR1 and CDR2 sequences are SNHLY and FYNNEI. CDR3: CASSPGQITYEQYF. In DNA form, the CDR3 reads TGTGCCAGTAGTCCGGGACAGATTACCTACGAGCAGTACTTC.

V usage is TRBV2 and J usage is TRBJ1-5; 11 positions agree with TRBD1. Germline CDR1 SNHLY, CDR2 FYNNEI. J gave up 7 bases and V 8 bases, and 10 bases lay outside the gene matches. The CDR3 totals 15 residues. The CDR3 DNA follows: TGTGCCAGCGGCCCAAACCGGGACAGGGGGCAGCCCCAGCATTTT. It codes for CASGPNRDRGQPQHF.

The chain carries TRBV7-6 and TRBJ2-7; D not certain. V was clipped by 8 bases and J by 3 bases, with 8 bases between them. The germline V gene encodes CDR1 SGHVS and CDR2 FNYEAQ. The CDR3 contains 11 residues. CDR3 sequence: CASGRRYEQYF. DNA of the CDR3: TGTGCCAGCGGCCGCCGCTACGAGCAGTACTTC. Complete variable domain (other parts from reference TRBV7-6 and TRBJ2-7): GAGVSQSPRYKVTKRGQDVALRCDPISGHVSLYWYRQALGQGPEFLTYFNYEAQQDKSGLPNDRFSAERPEGSISTLTIQRTEQRDSAMYRCASGRRYEQYFGPGTRLTVT.

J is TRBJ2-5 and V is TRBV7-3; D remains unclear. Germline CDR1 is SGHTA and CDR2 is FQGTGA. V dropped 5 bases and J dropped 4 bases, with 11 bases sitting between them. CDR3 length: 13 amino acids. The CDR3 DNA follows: TGTGCCAGCAGCCCTAACAGTAGAGAGACCCAGTACTTC. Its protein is CASSPNSRETQYF.

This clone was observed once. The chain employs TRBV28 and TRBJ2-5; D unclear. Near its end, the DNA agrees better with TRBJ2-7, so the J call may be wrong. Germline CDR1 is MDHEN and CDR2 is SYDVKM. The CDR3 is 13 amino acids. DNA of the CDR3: TGTGCCAGCAGTTCGACTCCTTCCTACGAGCAGTACTTC. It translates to CASSSTPSYEQYF.

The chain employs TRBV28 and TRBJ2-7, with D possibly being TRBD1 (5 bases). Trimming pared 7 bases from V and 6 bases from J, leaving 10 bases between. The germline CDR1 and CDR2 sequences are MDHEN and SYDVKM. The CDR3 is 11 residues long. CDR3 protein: CASNRYGEQYF. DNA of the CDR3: TGTGCCAGCAACAGGTATGGCGAGCAGTACTTC. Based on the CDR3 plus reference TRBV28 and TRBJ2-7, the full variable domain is DVKVTQSSRYLVKRTGEKVFLECVQDMDHENMFWYRQDPGLGLRLIYFSYDVKMKEKGDIPEGYSVSREKKERFSLILESASTNQTSMYLCASNRYGEQYFGPGTRLTVT.

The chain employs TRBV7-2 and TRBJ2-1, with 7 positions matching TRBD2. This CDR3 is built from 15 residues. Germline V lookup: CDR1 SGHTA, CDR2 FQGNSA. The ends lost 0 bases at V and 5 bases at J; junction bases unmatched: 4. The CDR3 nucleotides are TGTGCCAGCAGCTTAGCCAGGGAGGGTCACAATGAGCAGTTCTTC. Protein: CASSLAREGHNEQFF.

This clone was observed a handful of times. CDR3 nucleotides: TGTGCCATCAGTGCGCACGAGGCACCTGGGGGGTTCAACGAGCAGTACTTC. It encodes CAISAHEAPGGFNEQYF. This sequence joins TRBV10-3 and TRBJ2-7; D possibly corresponds to TRBD2 (6 bases). Per the germline V gene, CDR1 is ENHRY and CDR2 is SYGVKD. V lost 4 bases and J lost 5, with 24 bases in between. CDR3 length equals 17 residues.

CDR3 sequence: CASSLGQVVSSYEQYF. The CDR3 region has the DNA TGTGCCAGCAGCCTCGGACAGGTGGTCAGCTCCTACGAGCAGTACTTC. V is TRBV11-2 and J is TRBJ2-7, with 7 bases aligning to TRBD1. CDR3 size: 16 residues. J gave up 0 bases and V 5 bases, and 10 bases lay outside the gene matches. CDR1 and CDR2 (germline): SGHAT, FQNNGV.

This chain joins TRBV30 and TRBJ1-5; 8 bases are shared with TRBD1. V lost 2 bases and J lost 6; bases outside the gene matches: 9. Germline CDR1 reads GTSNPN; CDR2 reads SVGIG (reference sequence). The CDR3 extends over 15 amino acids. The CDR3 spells CAWSKPGQVGQPQHF. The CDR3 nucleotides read TGTGCCTGGAGTAAACCGGGACAGGTGGGTCAGCCCCAGCATTTT.